This entry is about one T cell receptor (beta chain). Its antigen is not known. The record originates from a study of cytomegalovirus exposure and HLA in healthy donors. The CDR3 covers 15 residues. Germline V gives CDR1 SGHRS, CDR2 YFSETQ. V lost 4 bases and J lost 6; bases outside the gene matches: 9. The assay was immunoSEQ multiplex PCR, and TCRdb's table has in-frame clones only and misses some. This sample carries roughly 98,000 clones, around 85% of them seen once, and the ten largest clones take roughly 3.8%. Study conclusions and caveats: According to reports, the classifier identified cytomegalovirus status with high specificity and sensitivity. Three CMV-associated chains were confirmed in vitro to be specific for CMV antigens. Whilst most TCR sequences proved rare, a subset of public TCRs occurred across many donors.

The source is a woman aged 25 to 39 in good health and CMV-seronegative. V and J are TRBV5-1 and TRBJ2-7; 11 positions agree with TRBD1. What was sequenced was PBMCs. The CDR3 region is CASSQRDRGVAEQYF. The CDR3 bases are TGCGCCAGCAGCCAACGGGACAGGGGGGTCGCCGAGCAGTACTTC. Full variable domain (remainder filled in from reference TRBV5-1 and TRBJ2-7): KAGVTQTPRYLIKTRGQQVTLSCSPISGHRSVSWYQQTPGQGLQFLFEYFSETQRNKGNFPGRFSGRQFSNSRSEMNVSTLELGDSALYLCASSQRDRGVAEQYFGPGTRLTVT.